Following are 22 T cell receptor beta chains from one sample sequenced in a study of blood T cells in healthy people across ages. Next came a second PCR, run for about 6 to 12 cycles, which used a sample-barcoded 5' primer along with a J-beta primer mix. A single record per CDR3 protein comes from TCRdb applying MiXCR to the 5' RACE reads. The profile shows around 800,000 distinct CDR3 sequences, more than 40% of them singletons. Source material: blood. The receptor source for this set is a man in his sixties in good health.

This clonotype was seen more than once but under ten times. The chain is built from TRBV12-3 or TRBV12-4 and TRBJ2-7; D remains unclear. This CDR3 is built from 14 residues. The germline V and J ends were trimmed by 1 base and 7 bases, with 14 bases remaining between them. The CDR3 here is CASSLVGSISEQYF. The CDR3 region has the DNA TGTGCCAGCAGTTTAGTAGGGTCCATTTCGGAGCAGTACTTC.

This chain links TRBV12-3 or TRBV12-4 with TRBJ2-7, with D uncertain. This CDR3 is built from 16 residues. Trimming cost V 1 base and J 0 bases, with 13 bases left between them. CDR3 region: CASSLGRSLSSYEQYF. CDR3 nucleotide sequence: TGTGCCAGCAGTTTAGGTCGTTCCCTGAGCTCCTACGAGCAGTACTTC.

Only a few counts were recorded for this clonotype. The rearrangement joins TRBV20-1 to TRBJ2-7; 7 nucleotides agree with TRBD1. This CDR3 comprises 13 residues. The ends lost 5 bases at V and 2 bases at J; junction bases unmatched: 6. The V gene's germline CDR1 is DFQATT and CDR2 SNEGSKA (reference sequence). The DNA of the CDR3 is TGCAGTGCTCAACCGACAGGGCCCTACGAGCAGTACTTC. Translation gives CSAQPTGPYEQYF.

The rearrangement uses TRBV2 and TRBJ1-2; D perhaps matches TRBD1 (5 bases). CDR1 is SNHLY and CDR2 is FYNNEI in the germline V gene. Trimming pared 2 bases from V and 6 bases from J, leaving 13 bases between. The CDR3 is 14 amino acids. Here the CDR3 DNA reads TGTGCCAGCAGTGAATTTAAGGGGCTGAATGGCTACACCTTC. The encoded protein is CASSEFKGLNGYTF.

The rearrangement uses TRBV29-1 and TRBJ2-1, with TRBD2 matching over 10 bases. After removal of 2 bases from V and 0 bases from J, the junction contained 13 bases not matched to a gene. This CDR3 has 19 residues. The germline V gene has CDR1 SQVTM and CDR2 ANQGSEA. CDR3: CSVEKPGLAFPSSYNEQFF. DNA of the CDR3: TGCAGCGTTGAAAAACCGGGACTAGCGTTCCCCAGCTCCTACAATGAGCAGTTCTTC.

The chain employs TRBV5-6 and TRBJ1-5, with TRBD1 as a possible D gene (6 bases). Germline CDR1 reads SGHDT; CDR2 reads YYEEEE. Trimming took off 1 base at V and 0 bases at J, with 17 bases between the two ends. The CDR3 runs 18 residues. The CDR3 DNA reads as TGTGCCAGCAGCTTGTGGGGGGCTCGCTGGGATAGCAATCAGCCCCAGCATTTT. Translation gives CASSLWGARWDSNQPQHF.

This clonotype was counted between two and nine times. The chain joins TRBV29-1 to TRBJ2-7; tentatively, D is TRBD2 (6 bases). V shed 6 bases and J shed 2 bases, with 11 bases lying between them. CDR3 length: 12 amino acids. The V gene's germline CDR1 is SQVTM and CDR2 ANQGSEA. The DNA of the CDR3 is TGCAGCGTACGTGGGGGGACCTACGAGCAGTACTTC. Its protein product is CSVRGGTYEQYF.

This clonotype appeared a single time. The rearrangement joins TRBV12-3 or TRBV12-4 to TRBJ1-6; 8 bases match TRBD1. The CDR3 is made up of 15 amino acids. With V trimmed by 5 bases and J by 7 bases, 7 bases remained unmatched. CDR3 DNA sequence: TGTGCCAGCAGTGGCCAGACAGGGGAAAATTCACCCCTCCACTTT. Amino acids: CASSGQTGENSPLHF.

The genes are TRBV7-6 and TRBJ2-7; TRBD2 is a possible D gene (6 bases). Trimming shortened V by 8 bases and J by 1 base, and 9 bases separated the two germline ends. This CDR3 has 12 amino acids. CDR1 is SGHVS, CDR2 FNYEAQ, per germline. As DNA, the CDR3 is TGTGCCAGCGCCGGGAGATCCTACGAGCAGTACTTC. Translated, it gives CASAGRSYEQYF.

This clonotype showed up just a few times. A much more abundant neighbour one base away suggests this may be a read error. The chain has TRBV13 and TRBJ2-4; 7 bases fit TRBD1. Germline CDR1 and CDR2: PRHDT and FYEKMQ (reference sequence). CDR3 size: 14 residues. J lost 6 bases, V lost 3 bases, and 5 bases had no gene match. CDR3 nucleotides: TGTGCCAGCAGCTTGGGACAGCAAATAAACATTCAGTACTTC. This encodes CASSLGQQINIQYF.

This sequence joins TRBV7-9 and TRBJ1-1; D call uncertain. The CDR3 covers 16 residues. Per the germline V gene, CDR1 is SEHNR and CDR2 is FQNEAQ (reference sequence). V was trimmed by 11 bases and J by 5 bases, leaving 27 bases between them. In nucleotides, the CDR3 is TGTGCCTGCCAAAAGAGCAGTTCCCCAAGCAGGACTGAAGCTTTCTTT. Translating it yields CACQKSSSPSRTEAFF.

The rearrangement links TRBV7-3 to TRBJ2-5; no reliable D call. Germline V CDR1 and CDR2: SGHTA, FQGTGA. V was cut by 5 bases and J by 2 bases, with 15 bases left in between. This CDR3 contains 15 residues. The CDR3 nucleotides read TGTGCCAGCAGCAAAGGGAACGGTAGGCAAGAGACCCAGTACTTC. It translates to CASSKGNGRQETQYF. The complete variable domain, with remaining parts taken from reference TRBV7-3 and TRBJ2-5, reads GAGVSQTPSNKVTEKGKYVELRCDPISGHTALYWYRQSLGQGPEFLIYFQGTGAADDSGLPNDRFFAVRPEGSVSTLKIQRTERGDSAVYLCASSKGNGRQETQYFGPGTRLLVL.

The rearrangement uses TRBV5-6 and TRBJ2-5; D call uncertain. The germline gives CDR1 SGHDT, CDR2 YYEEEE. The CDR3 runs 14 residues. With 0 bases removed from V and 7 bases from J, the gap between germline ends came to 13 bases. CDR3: CASSLGVGSGTQYF. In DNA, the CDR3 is TGTGCCAGCAGCTTGGGGGTAGGATCGGGGACCCAGTACTTC.

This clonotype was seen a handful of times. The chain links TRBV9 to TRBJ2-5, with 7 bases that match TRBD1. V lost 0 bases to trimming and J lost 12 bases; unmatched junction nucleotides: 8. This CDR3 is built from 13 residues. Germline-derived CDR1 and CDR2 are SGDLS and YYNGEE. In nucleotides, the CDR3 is TGTGCCAGCAGCGTAGAGTCAGGGGGATCGGAGTACTTC. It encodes CASSVESGGSEYF.

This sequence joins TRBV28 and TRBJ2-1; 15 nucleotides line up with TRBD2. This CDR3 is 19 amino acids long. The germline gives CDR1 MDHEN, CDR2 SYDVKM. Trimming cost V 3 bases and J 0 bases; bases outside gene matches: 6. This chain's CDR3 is CASSFPGLAGGSSYNEQFF. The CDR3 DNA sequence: TGTGCCAGCAGTTTTCCGGGACTAGCGGGGGGTAGCTCCTACAATGAGCAGTTCTTC.

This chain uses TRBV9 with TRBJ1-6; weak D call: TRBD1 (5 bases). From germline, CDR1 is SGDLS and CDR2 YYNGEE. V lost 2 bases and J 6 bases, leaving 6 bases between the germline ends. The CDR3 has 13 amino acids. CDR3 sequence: CASSVGTNSPLHF. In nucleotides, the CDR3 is TGTGCCAGCAGCGTGGGGACTAATTCACCCCTCCACTTT.

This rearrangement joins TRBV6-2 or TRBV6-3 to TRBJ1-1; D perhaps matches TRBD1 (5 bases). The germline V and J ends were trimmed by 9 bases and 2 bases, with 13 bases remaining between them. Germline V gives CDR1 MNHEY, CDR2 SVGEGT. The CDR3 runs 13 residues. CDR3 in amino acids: CASALGRNTEAFF. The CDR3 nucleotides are TGTGCCAGTGCCCTGGGGCGTAACACTGAAGCTTTCTTT.

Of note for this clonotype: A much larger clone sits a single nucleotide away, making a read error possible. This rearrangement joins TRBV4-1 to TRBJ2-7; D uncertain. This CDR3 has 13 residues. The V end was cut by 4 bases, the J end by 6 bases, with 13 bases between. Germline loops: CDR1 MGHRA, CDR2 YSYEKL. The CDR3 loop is CASSLASGCEQYF. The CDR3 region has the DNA TGCGCCAGCAGCCTTGCGTCAGGCTGCGAGCAGTACTTC.

The CDR3 loop reads CSAKNSGGRETQYF. In DNA form, the CDR3 reads TGCAGTGCTAAAAATTCAGGGGGTCGGGAGACCCAGTACTTC. V is TRBV20-1 and J is TRBJ2-5, with 7 bases that match TRBD1. Per germline, CDR1 DFQATT and CDR2 SNEGSKA (reference sequence). The V segment lost 4 bases and the J segment 5 bases; nucleotides outside the gene matches: 10. The CDR3 has 14 amino acids.

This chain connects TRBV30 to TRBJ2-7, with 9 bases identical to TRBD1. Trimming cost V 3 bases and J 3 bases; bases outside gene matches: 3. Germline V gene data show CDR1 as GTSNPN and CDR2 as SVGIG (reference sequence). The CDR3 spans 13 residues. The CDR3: CAWRGTGNYEQYF. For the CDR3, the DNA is TGTGCCTGGAGGGGGACAGGGAACTACGAGCAGTACTTC. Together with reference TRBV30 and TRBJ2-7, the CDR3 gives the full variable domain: SQTIHQWPATLVQPVGSPLSLECTVEGTSNPNLYWYRQAAGRGLQLLFYSVGIGQISSEVPQNLSASRPQDRQFILSSKKLLLSDSGFYLCAWRGTGNYEQYFGPGTRLTVT.

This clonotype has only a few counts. The CDR3 region has the DNA TGTGCCAGCACCGGGGGAGCAAGCTCCTACAATGAGCAGTTCTTC. Its protein is CASTGGASSYNEQFF. The V call is TRBV27, the J call TRBJ2-1; D is perhaps TRBD2 (6 bases). V shed 7 bases and J shed 0 bases, with 13 bases lying between them. Germline loops: CDR1 MNHEY, CDR2 SMNVEV (reference sequence). CDR3 length: 15 amino acids.

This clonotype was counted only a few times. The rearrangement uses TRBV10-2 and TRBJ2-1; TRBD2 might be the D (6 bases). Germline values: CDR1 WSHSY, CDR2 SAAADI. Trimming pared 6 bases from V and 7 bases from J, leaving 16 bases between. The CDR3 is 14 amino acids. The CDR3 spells CASRGGGMGNEQFF. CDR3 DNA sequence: TGCGCCAGCAGGGGTGGGGGGATGGGGAATGAGCAGTTCTTC.